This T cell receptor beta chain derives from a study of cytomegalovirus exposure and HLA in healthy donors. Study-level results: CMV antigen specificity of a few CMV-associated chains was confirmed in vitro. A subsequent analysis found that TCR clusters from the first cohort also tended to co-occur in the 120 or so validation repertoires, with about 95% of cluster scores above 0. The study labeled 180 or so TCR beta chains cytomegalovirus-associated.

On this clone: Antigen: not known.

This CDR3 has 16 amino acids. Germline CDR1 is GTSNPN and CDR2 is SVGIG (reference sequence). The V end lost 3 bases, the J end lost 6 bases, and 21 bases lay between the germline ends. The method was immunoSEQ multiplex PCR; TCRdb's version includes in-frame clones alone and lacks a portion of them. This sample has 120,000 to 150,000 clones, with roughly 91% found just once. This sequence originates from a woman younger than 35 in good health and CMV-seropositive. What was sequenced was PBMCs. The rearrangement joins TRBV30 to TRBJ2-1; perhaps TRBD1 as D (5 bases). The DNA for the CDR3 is TGTGCCTGGAGAAGGGGCCTTGGAGCGCCGCGCAATGAGCAGTTCTTC. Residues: CAWRRGLGAPRNEQFF.